This T cell receptor (beta chain) comes out of a study of cytomegalovirus exposure and HLA in healthy donors. General study results and limits: TCR beta V- and J-gene trimming, according to a later analysis, was linked to a missense DCLRE1C variant. Among TCR sequences, most were rare, though some public TCRs appeared in many donors. In all likelihood, a cluster of highly shared sequence variants was a sequencing artifact.

Points on this clone: Its antigen is not known.

The primer mix had 60 Vbeta and 13 Jbeta primers. TCRdb's copy holds only in-frame clones and misses some; the assay was immunoSEQ multiplex PCR. The sample lists about 230,000 clones, approximately 80% occurring once. The V and J ends lost 0 bases and 2 bases respectively, with 15 bases between them. CDR3 length: 17 residues. Germline values: CDR1 SGHNT, CDR2 YYREEE (reference sequence). The receptor was derived from a woman between 35 and 50 years old in good health and CMV-seronegative. V gene TRBV5-4 combines with J gene TRBJ2-1, with a possible D match to TRBD2 (7 bases). Material for sequencing was PBMCs. CDR3 in amino acids: CASSLGEGGLPYNEQFF. CDR3 bases: TGTGCCAGCAGCTTGGGGGAGGGGGGGTTACCCTACAATGAGCAGTTCTTC.